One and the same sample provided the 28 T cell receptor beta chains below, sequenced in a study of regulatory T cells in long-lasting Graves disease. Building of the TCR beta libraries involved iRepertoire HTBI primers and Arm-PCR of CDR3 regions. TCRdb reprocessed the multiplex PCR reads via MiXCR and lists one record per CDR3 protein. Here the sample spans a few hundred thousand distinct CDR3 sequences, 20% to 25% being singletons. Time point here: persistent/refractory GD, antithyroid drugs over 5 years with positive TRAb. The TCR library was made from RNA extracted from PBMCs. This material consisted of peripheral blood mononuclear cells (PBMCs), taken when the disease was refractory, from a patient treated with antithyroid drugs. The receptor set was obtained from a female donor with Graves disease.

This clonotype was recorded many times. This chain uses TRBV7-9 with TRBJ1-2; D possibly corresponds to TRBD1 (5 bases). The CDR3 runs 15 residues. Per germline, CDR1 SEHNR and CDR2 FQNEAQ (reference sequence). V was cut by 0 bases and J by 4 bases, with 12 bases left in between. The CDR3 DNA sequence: TGTGCCAGCAGCTTAGCAGGGACGGGAGCCTATGGCTACACCTTC. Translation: CASSLAGTGAYGYTF. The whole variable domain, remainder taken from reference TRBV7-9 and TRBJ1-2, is DTGVSQNPRHKITKRGQNVTFRCDPISEHNRLYWYRQTLGQGPEFLTYFQNEAQLEKSRLLSDRFSAERPKGSFSTLEIQRTEQGDSAMYLCASSLAGTGAYGYTFGSGTRLTVV.

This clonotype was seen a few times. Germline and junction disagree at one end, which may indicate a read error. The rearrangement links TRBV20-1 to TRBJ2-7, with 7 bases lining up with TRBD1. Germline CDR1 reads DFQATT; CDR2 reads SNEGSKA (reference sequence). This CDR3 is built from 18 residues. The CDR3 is CSARARLRNRGASYEQYF. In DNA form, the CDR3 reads TGCAGTGCAAGAGCGCGTCTCAGGAACAGGGGCGCATCCTACGAGCAGTACTTC.

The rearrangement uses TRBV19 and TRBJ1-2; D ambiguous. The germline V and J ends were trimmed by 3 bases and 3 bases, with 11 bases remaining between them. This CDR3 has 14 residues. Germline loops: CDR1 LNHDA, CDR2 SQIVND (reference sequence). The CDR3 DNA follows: TGTGCCAGTAGTATTTTGGCGGGAGACTATGGCTACACCTTC. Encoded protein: CASSILAGDYGYTF.

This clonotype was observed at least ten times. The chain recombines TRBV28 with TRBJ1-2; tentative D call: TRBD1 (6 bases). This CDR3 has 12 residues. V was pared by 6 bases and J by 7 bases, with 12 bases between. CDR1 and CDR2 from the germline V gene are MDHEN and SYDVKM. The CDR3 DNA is TGTGCCAGCAGACAGGGTTTGGGTGGCTACACCTTC. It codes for CASRQGLGGYTF.

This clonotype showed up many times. The CDR3 is CASSLSGQGSQTYGYTF. The CDR3 DNA follows: TGTGCCAGCAGCTTATCGGGACAGGGCTCCCAAACGTATGGCTACACCTTC. The rearrangement joins TRBV7-2 to TRBJ1-2, with 9 bases identical to TRBD1. The CDR3 spans 17 residues. V was clipped by 2 bases and J by 5 bases; unmatched bases: 12. Germline V lookup: CDR1 SGHTA, CDR2 FQGNSA.

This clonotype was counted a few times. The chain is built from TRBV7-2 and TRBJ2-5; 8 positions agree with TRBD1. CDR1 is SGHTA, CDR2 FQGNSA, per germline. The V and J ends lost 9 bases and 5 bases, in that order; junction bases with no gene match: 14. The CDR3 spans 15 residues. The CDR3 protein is CASRPAGGAWETQYF. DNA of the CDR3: TGTGCCAGTAGACCAGCAGGGGGCGCATGGGAGACCCAGTACTTC.

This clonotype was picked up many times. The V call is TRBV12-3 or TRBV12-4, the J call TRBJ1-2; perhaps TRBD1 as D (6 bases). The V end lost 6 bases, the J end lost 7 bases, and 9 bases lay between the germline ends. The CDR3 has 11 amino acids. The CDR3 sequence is CASRQGTGYTF. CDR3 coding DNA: TGTGCCAGCAGACAGGGTACTGGCTACACCTTC.

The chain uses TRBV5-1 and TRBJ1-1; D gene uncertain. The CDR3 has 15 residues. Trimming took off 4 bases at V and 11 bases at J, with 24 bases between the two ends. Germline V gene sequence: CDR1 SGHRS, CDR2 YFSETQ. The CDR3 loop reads CASSHGRQNVFGAFF. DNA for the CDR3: TGCGCCAGCAGCCATGGAAGGCAGAATGTCTTTGGGGCTTTCTTT.

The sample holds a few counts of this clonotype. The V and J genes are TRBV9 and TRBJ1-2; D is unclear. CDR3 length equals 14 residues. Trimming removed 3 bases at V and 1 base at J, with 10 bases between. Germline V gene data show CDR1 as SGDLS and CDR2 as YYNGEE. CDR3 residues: CASSGLQNNYGYTF. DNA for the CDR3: TGTGCCAGCAGCGGTCTACAGAATAACTATGGCTACACCTTC.

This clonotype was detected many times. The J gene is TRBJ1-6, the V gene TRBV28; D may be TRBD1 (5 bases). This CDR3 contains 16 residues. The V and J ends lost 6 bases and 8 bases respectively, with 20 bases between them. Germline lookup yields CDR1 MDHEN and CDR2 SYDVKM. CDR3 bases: TGTGCCAGCAGACGAACCCGGGACCTAGGCGATTCACCCCTCCACTTT. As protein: CASRRTRDLGDSPLHF.

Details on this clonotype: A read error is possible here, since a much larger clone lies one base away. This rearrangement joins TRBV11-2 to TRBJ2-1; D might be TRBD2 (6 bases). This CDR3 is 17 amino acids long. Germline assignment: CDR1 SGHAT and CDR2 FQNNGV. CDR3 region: CASSLGSMGLPYNGQFF. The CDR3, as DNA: TGTGCCAGCAGCTTAGGCAGTATGGGACTCCCCTACAATGGGCAGTTCTTC.

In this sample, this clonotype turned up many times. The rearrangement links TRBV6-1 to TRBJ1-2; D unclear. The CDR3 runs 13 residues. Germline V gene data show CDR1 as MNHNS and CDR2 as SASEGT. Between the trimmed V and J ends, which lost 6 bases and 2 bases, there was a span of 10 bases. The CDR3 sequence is CASSDTINYGYTF. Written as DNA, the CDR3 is TGTGCCAGCAGCGACACCATAAACTATGGCTACACCTTC.

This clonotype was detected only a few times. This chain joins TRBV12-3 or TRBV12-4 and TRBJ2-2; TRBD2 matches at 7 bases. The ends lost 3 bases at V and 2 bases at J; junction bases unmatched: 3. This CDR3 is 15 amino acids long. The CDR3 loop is CASSLGGINTGELFF. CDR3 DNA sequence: TGTGCCAGCAGTTTGGGGGGGATCAACACCGGGGAGCTGTTTTTT.

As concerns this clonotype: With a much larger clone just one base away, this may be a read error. The CDR3 DNA is TGTGCCAGCAGTGATTTACATTGGGAAGGCGATGATGAGCAGTTCTTC. Translating gives CASSDLHWEGDDEQFF. The chain has TRBV2 and TRBJ2-1; D remains ambiguous. With 3 bases removed from V and 8 bases from J, the gap between germline ends came to 20 bases. This CDR3 spans 16 amino acids. From germline, CDR1 is SNHLY and CDR2 FYNNEI. Based on the CDR3 plus reference TRBV2 and TRBJ2-1, the full variable domain is EPEVTQTPSHQVTQMGQEVILRCVPISNHLYFYWYRQILGQKVEFLVSFYNNEISEKSEIFDDQFSVERPDGSNFTLKIRSTKLEDSAMYFCASSDLHWEGDDEQFFGPGTRLTVL.

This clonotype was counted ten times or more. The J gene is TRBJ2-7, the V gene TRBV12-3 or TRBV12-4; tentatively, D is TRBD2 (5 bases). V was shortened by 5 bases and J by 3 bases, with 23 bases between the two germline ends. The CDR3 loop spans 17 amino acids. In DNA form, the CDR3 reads TGTGCCAGCAGTGACCCGACCGGGATTAGCGCGGGCTACGAGCAGTACTTC. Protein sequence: CASSDPTGISAGYEQYF.

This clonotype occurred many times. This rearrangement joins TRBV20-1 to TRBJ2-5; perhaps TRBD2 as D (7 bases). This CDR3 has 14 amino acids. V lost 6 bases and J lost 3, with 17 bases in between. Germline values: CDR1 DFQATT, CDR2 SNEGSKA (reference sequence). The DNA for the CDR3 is TGCAGTGCCCGGGGGGCGGGAGCGGAAGAGACCCAGTACTTC. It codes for CSARGAGAEETQYF.

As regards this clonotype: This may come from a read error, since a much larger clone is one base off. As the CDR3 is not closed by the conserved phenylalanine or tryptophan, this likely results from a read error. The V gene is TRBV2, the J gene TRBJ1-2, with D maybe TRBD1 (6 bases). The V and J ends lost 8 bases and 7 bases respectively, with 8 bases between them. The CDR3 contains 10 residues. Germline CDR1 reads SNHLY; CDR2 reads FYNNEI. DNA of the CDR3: TGTGCCAGCCAAGGGGGTGGCTACACCCTC. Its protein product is CASQGGGYTL.

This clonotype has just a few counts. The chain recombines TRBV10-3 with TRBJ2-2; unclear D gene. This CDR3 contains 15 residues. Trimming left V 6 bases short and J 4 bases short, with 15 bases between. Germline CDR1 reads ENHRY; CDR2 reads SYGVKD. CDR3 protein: CAISNPRALTGELFF. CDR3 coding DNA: TGTGCCATCAGCAACCCACGGGCCCTCACCGGGGAGCTGTTTTTT.

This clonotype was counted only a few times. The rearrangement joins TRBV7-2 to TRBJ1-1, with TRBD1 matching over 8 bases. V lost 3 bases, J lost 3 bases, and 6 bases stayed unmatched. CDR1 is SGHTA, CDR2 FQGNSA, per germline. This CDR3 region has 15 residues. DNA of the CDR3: TGTGCCAGCAGCTTGCAGGGGGCCAGCGACACTGAAGCTTTCTTT. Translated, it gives CASSLQGASDTEAFF.

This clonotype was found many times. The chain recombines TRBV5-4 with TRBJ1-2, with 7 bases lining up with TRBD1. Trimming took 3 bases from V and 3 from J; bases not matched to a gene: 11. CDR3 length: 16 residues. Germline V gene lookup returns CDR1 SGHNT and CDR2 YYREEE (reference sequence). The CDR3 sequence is CASSSPGTESDYGYTF. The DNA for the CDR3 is TGTGCCAGCAGCTCCCCGGGGACAGAGTCGGACTATGGCTACACCTTC.

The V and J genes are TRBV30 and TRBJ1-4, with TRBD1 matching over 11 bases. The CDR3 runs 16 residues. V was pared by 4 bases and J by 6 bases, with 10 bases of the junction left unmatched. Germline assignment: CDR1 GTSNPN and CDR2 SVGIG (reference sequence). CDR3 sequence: CAWMGAPGQGDEKLFF. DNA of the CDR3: TGTGCCTGGATGGGGGCCCCGGGACAGGGGGATGAAAAACTGTTTTTT.

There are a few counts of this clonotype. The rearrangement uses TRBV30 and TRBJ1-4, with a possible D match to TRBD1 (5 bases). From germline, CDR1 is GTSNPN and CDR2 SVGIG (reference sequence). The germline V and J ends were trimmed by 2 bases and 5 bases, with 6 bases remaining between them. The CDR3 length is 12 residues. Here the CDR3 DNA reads TGTGCCTGGAGTTGGGGGAATGAAAAACTGTTTTTT. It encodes CAWSWGNEKLFF. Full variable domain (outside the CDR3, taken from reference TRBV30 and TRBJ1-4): SQTIHQWPATLVQPVGSPLSLECTVEGTSNPNLYWYRQAAGRGLQLLFYSVGIGQISSEVPQNLSASRPQDRQFILSSKKLLLSDSGFYLCAWSWGNEKLFFGSGTQLSVL.

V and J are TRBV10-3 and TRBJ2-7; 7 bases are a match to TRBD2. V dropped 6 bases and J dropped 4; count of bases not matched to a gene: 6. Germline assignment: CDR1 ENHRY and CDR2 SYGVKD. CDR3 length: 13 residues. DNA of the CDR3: TGTGCCATCAGGGTGGGAGGGAATTACGAGCAGTACTTC. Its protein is CAIRVGGNYEQYF.

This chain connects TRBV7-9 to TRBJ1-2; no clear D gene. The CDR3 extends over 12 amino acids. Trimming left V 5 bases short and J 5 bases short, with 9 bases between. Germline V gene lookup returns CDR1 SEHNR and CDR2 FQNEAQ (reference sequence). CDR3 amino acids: CASSQPRYGYTF. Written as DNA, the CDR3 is TGTGCCAGCAGCCAGCCGAGGTATGGCTACACCTTC.

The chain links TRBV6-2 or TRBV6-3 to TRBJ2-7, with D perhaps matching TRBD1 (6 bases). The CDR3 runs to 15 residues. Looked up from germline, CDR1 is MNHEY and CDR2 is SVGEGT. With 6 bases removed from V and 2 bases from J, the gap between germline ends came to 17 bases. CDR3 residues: CASSPPRGGTYEQYF. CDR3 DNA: TGTGCCAGCAGCCCCCCCAGGGGCGGTACCTACGAGCAGTACTTC.

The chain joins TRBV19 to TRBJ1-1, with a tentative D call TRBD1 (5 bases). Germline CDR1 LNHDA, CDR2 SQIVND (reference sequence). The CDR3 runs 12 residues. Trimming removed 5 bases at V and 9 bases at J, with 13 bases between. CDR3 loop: CASSSQGQQAFF. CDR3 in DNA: TGTGCCAGTAGTTCCCAGGGCCAACAAGCTTTCTTT.

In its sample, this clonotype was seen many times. The CDR3 DNA reads as TGTGCCAGCAGCCCTAGGACGGTGAACACTGAAGCTTTCTTT. Its protein product is CASSPRTVNTEAFF. This chain links TRBV11-2 with TRBJ1-1; D gene ambiguous. CDR1 and CDR2 from the germline V gene are SGHAT and FQNNGV. Deletions cut 5 bases from V and 0 bases from J, with 10 bases between. The CDR3 sequence is 14 residues long.

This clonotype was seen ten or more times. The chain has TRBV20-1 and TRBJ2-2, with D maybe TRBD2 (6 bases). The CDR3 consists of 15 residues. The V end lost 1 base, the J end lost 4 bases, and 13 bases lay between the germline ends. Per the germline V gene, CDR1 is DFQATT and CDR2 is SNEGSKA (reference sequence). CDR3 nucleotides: TGCAGTGCTAGAGTTTCCCTAGCGTCCACCGGGGAGCTGTTTTTT. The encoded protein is CSARVSLASTGELFF.